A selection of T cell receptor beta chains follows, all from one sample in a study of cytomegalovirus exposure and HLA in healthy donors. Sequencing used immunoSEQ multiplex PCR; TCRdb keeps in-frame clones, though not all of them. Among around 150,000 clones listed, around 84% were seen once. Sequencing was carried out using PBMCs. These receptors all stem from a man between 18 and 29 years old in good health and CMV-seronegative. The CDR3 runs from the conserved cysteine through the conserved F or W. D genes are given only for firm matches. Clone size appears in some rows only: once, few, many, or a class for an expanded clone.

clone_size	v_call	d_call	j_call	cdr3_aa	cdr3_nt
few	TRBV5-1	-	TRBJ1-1	CASSLGQVGDTEAFF	TGCGCCAGCAGCTTGGGACAGGTGGGGGACACTGAAGCTTTCTTT
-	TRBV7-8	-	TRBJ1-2	CASSLALGLKANYGYTF	TGTGCCAGCAGCTTAGCTCTGGGGCTTAAAGCTAACTATGGCTACACCTTC
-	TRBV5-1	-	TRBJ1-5	CASSLTSNQPQHF	TGCGCCAGCAGCTTGACGAGTAATCAGCCCCAGCATTTT
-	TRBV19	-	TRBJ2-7	CASSIGAESSYEQYF	TGTGCCAGTAGTATAGGGGCTGAGAGCTCCTACGAGCAGTACTTC
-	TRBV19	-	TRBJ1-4	CATRAERFEKLFF	TGTGCCACCAGGGCTGAACGATTTGAAAAACTGTTTTTT
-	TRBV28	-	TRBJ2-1	CASSLTRVGEQFF	TGTGCCAGCAGTTTAACCAGGGTTGGTGAGCAGTTCTTC
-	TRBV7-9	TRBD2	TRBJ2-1	CASSALAGGHNEQFF	TGTGCCAGCAGCGCACTAGCGGGAGGCCACAATGAGCAGTTCTTC
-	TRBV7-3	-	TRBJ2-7	CASSPSGAAYEQYF	TGTGCCAGCAGCCCTAGTGGAGCGGCCTACGAGCAGTACTTC
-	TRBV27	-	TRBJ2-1	CASRREGGPSYNEQFF	TGTGCCAGCCGGCGGGAAGGGGGCCCCAGCTACAATGAGCAGTTCTTC
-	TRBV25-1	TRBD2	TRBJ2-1	CASSEYDGRAVNEQFF	TGTGCCAGCAGTGAATATGACGGGAGGGCCGTTAATGAGCAGTTCTTC
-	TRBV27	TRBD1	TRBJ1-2	CASRLTGANYGYTF	TGTGCCAGCAGACTGACAGGGGCGAACTATGGCTACACCTTC
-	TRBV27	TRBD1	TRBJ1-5	CASSFGQGGQPQHF	TGTGCCAGCAGTTTCGGACAGGGTGGTCAGCCCCAGCATTTT
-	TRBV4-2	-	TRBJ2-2	CASSQAGNTGELFF	TGTGCCAGCAGCCAAGCGGGAAACACCGGGGAGCTGTTTTTT
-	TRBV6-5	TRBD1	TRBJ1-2	CASRTQGSQGYTF	TGTGCCAGCAGGACACAGGGGAGTCAAGGCTACACCTTC
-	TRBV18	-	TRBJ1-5	CASSREGDQPQHF	TGTGCCAGCTCCCGAGAAGGGGATCAGCCCCAGCATTTT
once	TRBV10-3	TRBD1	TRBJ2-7	CAIRDREVHEQYF	TGTGCCATCAGGGACAGGGAAGTCCACGAGCAGTACTTC
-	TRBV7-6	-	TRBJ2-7	CASSLDDRRGYEQYF	TGTGCCAGCAGCTTGGATGACAGGAGAGGCTACGAGCAGTACTTC
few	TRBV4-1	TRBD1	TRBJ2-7	CASSQPGQGASYEQYF	TGCGCCAGCAGCCAACCGGGACAGGGGGCCTCCTACGAGCAGTACTTC
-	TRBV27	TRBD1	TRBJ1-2	CASSATGYYGYTF	TGTGCCAGCAGCGCGACAGGGTACTATGGCTACACCTTC
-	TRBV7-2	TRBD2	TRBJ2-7	CASSLAPGTSGSSEEQYF	TGTGCCAGCAGCTTGGCCCCGGGGACTAGCGGGAGCTCGGAGGAGCAGTACTTC
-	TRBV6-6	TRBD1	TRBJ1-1	CASRPPGTGHTEAFF	TGTGCCAGCAGACCTCCCGGGACAGGGCACACTGAAGCTTTCTTT
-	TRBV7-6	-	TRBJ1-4	CASSLAVQWNEKLFF	TGTGCCAGCAGCTTAGCGGTTCAGTGGAATGAAAAACTGTTTTTT
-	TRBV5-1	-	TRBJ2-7	CASSDSTYEQYF	TGCGCCAGTTCCGACAGCACCTACGAGCAGTACTTC
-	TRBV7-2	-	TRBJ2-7	CASSQASEQYF	TGTGCCAGCAGCCAGGCGTCCGAGCAGTACTTC
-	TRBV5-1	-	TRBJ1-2	CASSFEGDGYTF	TGCGCCAGCAGTTTCGAGGGGGACGGCTACACCTTC
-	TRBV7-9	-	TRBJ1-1	CSSSQRRQLPVNTEAFF	TGTTCCAGCAGCCAGAGGCGGCAGCTCCCAGTGAACACTGAAGCTTTCTTT
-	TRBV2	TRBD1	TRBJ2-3	CASSAMLRTGSNTQYF	TGTGCCAGCAGTGCTATGCTGAGGACAGGGTCAAATACGCAGTATTTT
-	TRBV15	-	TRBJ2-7	CATSRDNPRSYEQYF	TGTGCCACCAGCAGAGATAACCCACGGTCCTACGAGCAGTACTTC
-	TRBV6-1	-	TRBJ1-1	CASTVNTEAFF	TGTGCCAGCACCGTTAACACTGAAGCTTTCTTT
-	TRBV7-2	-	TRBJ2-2	CASSLVAGGSGELFF	TGTGCCAGCAGCTTAGTGGCTGGGGGGAGCGGGGAGCTGTTTTTT
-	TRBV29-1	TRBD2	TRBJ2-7	CSVGTSGYEQYF	TGCAGCGTTGGGACTAGCGGCTACGAGCAGTACTTC
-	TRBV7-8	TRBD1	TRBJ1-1	CASSSRHGQGTNTEAFF	TGTGCCAGCAGCTCCCGACACGGACAGGGGACGAACACTGAAGCTTTCTTT
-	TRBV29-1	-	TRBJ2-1	CSVDSWGDEQFF	TGCAGCGTTGATAGTTGGGGGGATGAGCAGTTCTTC
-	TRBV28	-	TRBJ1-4	CASSSRDNIVKLFF	TGTGCCAGCAGTTCACGGGATAACATTGTAAAACTGTTTTTT
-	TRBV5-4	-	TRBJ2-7	CASSLSGGHEQYF	TGTGCCAGCAGCTTGTCAGGGGGGCACGAGCAGTACTTC
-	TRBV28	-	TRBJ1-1	CASSLRGTEAFF	TGTGCCAGCAGTTTAAGGGGCACTGAAGCTTTCTTT
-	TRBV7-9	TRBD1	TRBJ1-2	CASSSGQDYGYTF	TGTGCCAGCAGCTCGGGACAGGACTATGGCTACACCTTC
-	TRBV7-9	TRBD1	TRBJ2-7	CASSLVGTGGAEQYF	TGTGCCAGCAGCTTGGTCGGGACAGGGGGCGCCGAGCAGTACTTC
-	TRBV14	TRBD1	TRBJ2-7	CASSSTGGVLYEQYF	TGTGCCAGCAGTTCGACAGGGGGGGTTCTCTACGAGCAGTACTTC
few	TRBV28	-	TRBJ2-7	CASSLGGTYEQYF	TGTGCCAGCAGTTTGGGCGGGACCTACGAGCAGTACTTC
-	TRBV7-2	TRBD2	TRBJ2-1	CASSTGLAWAEQFF	TGTGCCAGCAGCACCGGACTAGCTTGGGCTGAGCAGTTCTTC
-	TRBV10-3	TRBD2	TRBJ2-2	CAIRGLAGGDGELFF	TGTGCCATCAGGGGACTGGCGGGAGGAGACGGGGAGCTGTTTTTT
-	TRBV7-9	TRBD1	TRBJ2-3	CASSGDRGPTDTQYF	TGTGCCAGCAGCGGTGACAGGGGGCCCACAGATACGCAGTATTTT
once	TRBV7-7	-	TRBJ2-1	CASSPVGANEQFF	TGTGCTAGCAGCCCAGTGGGGGCCAATGAGCAGTTCTTC
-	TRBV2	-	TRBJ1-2	CASNWGVGGGYTF	TGTGCCAGTAATTGGGGCGTCGGGGGGGGCTACACCTTC
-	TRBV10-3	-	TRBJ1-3	CAIRDIVSSGNTIYF	TGTGCCATCAGGGACATCGTTAGCTCTGGAAACACCATATATTTT
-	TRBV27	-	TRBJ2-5	CASSLRGIGETQYF	TGTGCCAGCAGTTTAAGGGGGATTGGAGAGACCCAGTACTTC
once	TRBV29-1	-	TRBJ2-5	CSVGGRQETQYF	TGCAGCGTTGGGGGCCGTCAAGAGACCCAGTACTTC
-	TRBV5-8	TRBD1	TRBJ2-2	CASSLNRGPGELFF	TGTGCCAGCAGCTTGAACAGGGGTCCCGGGGAGCTGTTTTTT
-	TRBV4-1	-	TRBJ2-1	CASSQVVVLSYNEQFF	TGCGCCAGCAGCCAAGTGGTAGTTTTGTCCTACAATGAGCAGTTCTTC
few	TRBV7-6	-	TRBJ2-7	CASSLAGAASYEQYF	TGTGCCAGCAGCTTAGCGGGAGCGGCTTCCTACGAGCAGTACTTC
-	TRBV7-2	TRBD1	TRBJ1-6	CASSSPGQNYNSPLHF	TGTGCCAGCAGCAGCCCGGGACAGAACTATAATTCACCCCTCCACTTT